This record looks at one TCR beta chain sequence and its context. The sample belongs to a study of shared clonotypes between healthy human individuals. Terminally differentiated effector memory CD45RA+ cells were excluded from the naive CD8 cells, which were CD45RO-negative and positively selected for CCR7. Germline CDR1 is MDHEN and CDR2 is SYDVKM. The V end lost 3 bases, the J end lost 0 bases, and 12 bases lay between the germline ends. The CDR3 is 16 residues long. Profiling relied on immunoSEQ multiplex PCR, and the TCRdb table lists in-frame clones only, not all of them. The sample contains hundreds of thousands of clones, 90% to 95% of which appear only once.

Sequenced input: naive CD8+ T cells sorted from blood. The V and J genes are TRBV28 and TRBJ1-5; D might be TRBD1 (5 bases). This clonotype originated in a woman aged 30 to 39 in good health. Here the CDR3 DNA reads TGTGCCAGCAGTTTGAGGGGTGGGTATAGCAATCAGCCCCAGCATTTT. Translating gives CASSLRGGYSNQPQHF.